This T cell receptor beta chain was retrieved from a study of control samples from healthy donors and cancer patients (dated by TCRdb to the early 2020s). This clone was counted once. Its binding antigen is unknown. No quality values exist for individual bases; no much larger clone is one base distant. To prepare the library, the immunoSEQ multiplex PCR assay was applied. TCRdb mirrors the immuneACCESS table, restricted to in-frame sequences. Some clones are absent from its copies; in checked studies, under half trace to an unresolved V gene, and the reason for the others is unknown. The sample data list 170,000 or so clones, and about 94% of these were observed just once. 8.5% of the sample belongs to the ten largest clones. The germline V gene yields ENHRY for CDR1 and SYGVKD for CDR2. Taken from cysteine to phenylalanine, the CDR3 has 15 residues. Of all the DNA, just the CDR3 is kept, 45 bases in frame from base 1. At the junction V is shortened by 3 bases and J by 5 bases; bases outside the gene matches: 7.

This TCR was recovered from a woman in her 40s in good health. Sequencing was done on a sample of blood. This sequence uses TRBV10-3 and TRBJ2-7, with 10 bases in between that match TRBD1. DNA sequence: TGTGCCATCAGTGACCGGGACAGGGGTTGGAACGAGCAGTACTTC. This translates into CAISDRDRGWNEQYF.